The 20 T cell receptor beta chains listed next were all sequenced from one sample in a study of blood T cell repertoires in COVID-19. This table comes from immunoSEQ multiplex PCR, and its TCRdb copy is limited to in-frame clones, with some not included. The top ten clones hold about a sixth of a sample with 150,000 to 200,000 clones, 76% of them seen once. The sample comprised PBMCs or T cells enriched from blood (not recorded which). These receptors all come from a woman aged 45-65 years with acute COVID-19.

The chain recombines TRBV7-8 with TRBJ1-2; D perhaps matches TRBD1 (5 bases). From germline, CDR1 is SGHVS and CDR2 FQNEAQ. V was clipped by 4 bases and J by 1 base, with 13 bases between them. The CDR3 spans 15 residues. This CDR3 is CASSYTGSLNYGYTF. CDR3 coding DNA: TGTGCCAGCAGCTACACAGGTAGCCTTAACTATGGCTACACCTTC.

The genes are TRBV5-1 and TRBJ1-1; 10 bases are shared with TRBD1. The V gene end was trimmed by 5 bases and the J gene end by 3 bases; junction bases not matched to a gene: 4. CDR3 size: 14 residues. CDR1 and CDR2 from the germline V gene are SGHRS and YFSETQ. The CDR3 DNA is TGCGCCAGCAGAGGGGGGACAGGGGACACTGAAGCTTTCTTT. Translation gives CASRGGTGDTEAFF.

This CDR3 is CASSDGQGNEKLFF. The CDR3 DNA sequence: TGTGCCAGCAGTGACGGGCAGGGAAATGAAAAACTGTTTTTT. The V gene is TRBV2, the J gene TRBJ1-4; tentative D call: TRBD1 (5 bases). The CDR3 runs 14 residues. CDR1 and CDR2 (germline): SNHLY, FYNNEI. V was pared by 3 bases and J by 5 bases, with 10 bases between.

This clone was counted once. V is TRBV6-1 and J is TRBJ1-2; weak D call: TRBD1 (6 bases). CDR1 and CDR2 from the germline V gene are MNHNS and SASEGT. Trimming shortened V by 3 bases and J by 3 bases, and 11 bases separated the two germline ends. The CDR3 has 14 amino acids. CDR3 in DNA: TGTGCCAGCAGTGACGCCGACAGGTACTATGGCTACACCTTC. Translation gives CASSDADRYYGYTF.

This rearrangement joins TRBV30 to TRBJ2-2; tentatively, D is TRBD1 (5 bases). The CDR3 extends over 11 amino acids. Trimming removed 2 bases from V and 8 bases from J, with 6 bases in between. Germline CDR1 GTSNPN, CDR2 SVGIG (reference sequence). Written as DNA, the CDR3 is TGTGCCTGGAGTAGGGGAGGGGAGCTGTTTTTT. Residues: CAWSRGGELFF.

This clone came up a few times. The chain couples TRBV19 to TRBJ1-1; no reliable D call. The CDR3 has 14 amino acids. Per germline, CDR1 LNHDA and CDR2 SQIVND (reference sequence). The V gene lost 6 bases and the J gene lost 1 base, with 12 bases spanning the gap. The CDR3 DNA reads as TGTGCCAGTAGGGCAGCGCACGCGAACACTGAAGCTTTCTTT. It is translated as CASRAAHANTEAFF. The variable domain in full, with the rest retrieved from reference TRBV19 and TRBJ1-1, is DGGITQSPKYLFRKEGQNVTLSCEQNLNHDAMYWYRQDPGQGLRLIYYSQIVNDFQKGDIAEGYSVSREKKESFPLTVTSAQKNPTAFYLCASRAAHANTEAFFGQGTRLTVV.

This clone was seen ten or more times. The gene calls are TRBV6-5 and TRBJ2-2; a weak D match, TRBD2 (5 bases). Trimming shortened V by 2 bases and J by 7 bases, and 17 bases separated the two germline ends. This CDR3 comprises 16 residues. Germline V gene data show CDR1 as MNHEY and CDR2 as SVGAGI. CDR3 residues: CASSYTLGRWDGELFF. The CDR3 nucleotides are TGTGCCAGCAGTTACACTCTAGGGAGATGGGACGGGGAGCTGTTTTTT.

J is TRBJ1-2 and V is TRBV5-1; tentative D call: TRBD1 (6 bases). V lost 4 bases and J lost 2, with 12 bases in between. The CDR3 spans 14 residues. The germline V gene has CDR1 SGHRS and CDR2 YFSETQ. The CDR3 DNA reads TGCGCCAGCAGCCCCCGGCAGGGGAACTATGGCTACACCTTC. Its protein is CASSPRQGNYGYTF.

This clone appeared once. V and J are TRBV28 and TRBJ1-2; TRBD1 matches at 8 bases. Germline V gene data show CDR1 as MDHEN and CDR2 as SYDVKM. The J segment lost 6 bases and the V segment lost 4 bases, leaving 10 bases of the junction unmatched. The CDR3 is made up of 15 amino acids. The CDR3 here is CASSYSTRGRHGYTF. CDR3 sequence (DNA): TGTGCCAGCAGTTACTCCACCAGGGGGCGGCATGGCTACACCTTC.

This clone was counted between two and nine times. The chain combines TRBV5-6 with TRBJ1-4; 7 bases are a match to TRBD1. The CDR3 contains 15 residues. In germline, CDR1 is SGHDT, CDR2 YYEEEE. Unmatched junction bases numbered 9, after V lost 7 bases and J lost 3 bases. The CDR3 DNA is TGTGCCAGCCGAACGTCGACAGGGCCTAATGAAAAACTGTTTTTT. This codes for CASRTSTGPNEKLFF. Complete variable domain (other parts from reference TRBV5-6 and TRBJ1-4): DAGVTQSPTHLIKTRGQQVTLRCSPKSGHDTVSWYQQALGQGPQFIFQYYEEEERQRGNFPDRFSGHQFPNYSSELNVNALLLGDSALYLCASRTSTGPNEKLFFGSGTQLSVL.

This clone has more than one count but fewer than ten. The V call is TRBV7-8, the J call TRBJ1-2, with unresolved D. The CDR3 loop spans 14 amino acids. Deletions cut 5 bases from V and 0 bases from J, with 10 bases between. Germline CDR1 and CDR2: SGHVS and FQNEAQ. DNA of the CDR3: TGTGCCAGCAGCCGTCGGGAAGCTAACTATGGCTACACCTTC. This codes for CASSRREANYGYTF.

CDR3 amino acids: CASSRFRTANTGELFF. CDR3 nucleotide sequence: TGCGCCAGCAGCCGTTTCCGGACAGCGAACACCGGGGAGCTGTTTTTT. This chain links TRBV5-1 with TRBJ2-2; maybe TRBD1 (6 bases). The CDR3 spans 16 residues. From germline, CDR1 is SGHRS and CDR2 YFSETQ. The V end lost 4 bases, the J end lost 0 bases, and 13 bases lay between the germline ends.

The V call is TRBV5-6, the J call TRBJ1-5; a possible D gene is TRBD1 (6 bases). Germline V gene lookup returns CDR1 SGHDT and CDR2 YYEEEE. The germline V and J ends were trimmed by 1 base and 6 bases, with 8 bases remaining between them. The CDR3 is 13 amino acids. The CDR3 loop reads CASSLRGSQPQHF. CDR3 coding DNA: TGTGCCAGCAGCTTGAGGGGGTCTCAGCCCCAGCATTTT.

The V and J genes are TRBV7-9 and TRBJ2-2; maybe TRBD2 (6 bases). With 2 bases removed from V and 1 base from J, the gap between germline ends came to 11 bases. The CDR3 length is 16 residues. Looked up from germline, CDR1 is SEHNR and CDR2 is FQNEAQ (reference sequence). CDR3 DNA: TGTGCCAGCAGCTTATCCGGGACTTTGAACACCGGGGAGCTGTTTTTT. As protein: CASSLSGTLNTGELFF.

The chain is built from TRBV11-2 and TRBJ1-4, with 8 bases fitting TRBD1. The CDR3 contains 13 residues. Germline-derived CDR1 and CDR2 are SGHAT and FQNNGV. Trimming at V came to 5 bases and at J to 8 bases, leaving 4 bases not matched to a gene. The CDR3 DNA follows: TGTGCCAGCAGCCTCACAGGGGGAGAAAAACTGTTTTTT. This gives the protein CASSLTGGEKLFF.

The CDR3 loop is CASRRQAGETQYF. The CDR3 nucleotides read TGCGCCAGCAGACGACAGGCGGGTGAGACCCAGTACTTC. The gene calls are TRBV5-1 and TRBJ2-5, with D tentatively TRBD1 (6 bases). The CDR3 contains 13 residues. Between the trimmed V and J ends, which lost 5 bases and 5 bases, there was a span of 13 bases. Germline V CDR1 and CDR2: SGHRS, YFSETQ.

This clone has more than one count but fewer than ten. The rearrangement uses TRBV3-1 (or the pseudogene TRBV3-2) and TRBJ2-2; D call uncertain. Germline V lookup: CDR1 LGHDT, CDR2 YNNKEL (reference sequence). V was clipped by 0 bases and J by 5 bases, with 16 bases between them. The CDR3 runs to 17 residues. CDR3 bases: TGTGCCAGCAGCCAAGATCTTTTCGTATCGGGTACCGGGGAGCTGTTTTTT. It codes for CASSQDLFVSGTGELFF.

This sequence joins TRBV19 and TRBJ1-6; D is undetermined. In germline, CDR1 is LNHDA, CDR2 SQIVND (reference sequence). Deletions cut 7 bases from V and 8 bases from J, with 18 bases between. The CDR3 loop spans 15 amino acids. The CDR3, as DNA: TGTGCCAGTACCGGAGATTCCACCGTAGATTCACCCCTCCACTTT. Its protein product is CASTGDSTVDSPLHF.

The chain couples TRBV28 to TRBJ2-2; tentative D call: TRBD1 (6 bases). The V gene's germline CDR1 is MDHEN and CDR2 SYDVKM. The CDR3 sequence is 17 residues long. The ends were cut back, 5 bases at V and 4 bases at J, with 20 bases in the middle. The CDR3 DNA is TGTGCCAGCAGTCTGCCGGGACACTCAGTGGGCACCGGGGAGCTGTTTTTT. Translated: CASSLPGHSVGTGELFF.

This clone was detected many times. The chain links TRBV19 to TRBJ1-2; D is ambiguous. CDR1 and CDR2 from the germline V gene are LNHDA and SQIVND (reference sequence). With 8 bases removed from V and 3 bases from J, the gap between germline ends came to 7 bases. The CDR3 spans 11 residues. In DNA form, the CDR3 reads TGTGCCAGTGCACTCTACTATGGCTACACCTTC. It encodes CASALYYGYTF.